This TCR beta chain was documented in a study of response to subunit inactivated influenza vaccine. General study points: The authors put forward the suggestion that each seasonal influenza vaccination may bring in only a limited number of new T cells.

CDR3 length: 12 residues. CDR1 and CDR2 from the germline V gene are SGHVS and FQNEAQ. With respect to this clonotype: Its antigen is not known. A junction end diverges from the germline sequence, so it may reflect a read error.

TCRdb processed the RT-PCR reads anew with MiXCR; each CDR3 protein has one entry. The table has 170,000 or so distinct CDR3 sequences, around 11% seen once. This receptor was taken from a man aged 50 to 69 who received an inactivated influenza vaccine. The sequences come from CD8+ T cells sorted from PBMCs, collected less than 25 months after vaccination. V and J are TRBV7-8 and TRBJ1-1; D is undetermined. The CDR3 loop reads CASSLGQAKTEF. CDR3 bases: TGTGCCAGCAGCTTAGGTCAGGCGAAGACCGAATTT.